This T cell receptor (beta chain) was profiled in a study of blood T cell repertoires in COVID-19. The wider study: The origin of the acute and convalescent COVID-19 samples was the United States, Italy and Spain. Sources were T cells, B-cell-depleted T cells, or PBMCs; the material itself was cDNA or gDNA.

Per the original methods: Quantification of nucleated cells was approximated via reference gene primer amplification. Using immunoSEQ multiplex PCR, the repertoire was profiled, and TCRdb retains in-frame clones only, with some absent. V and J calls and clone size are as listed in that table; D and trimming were resolved from the DNA. The sample lists around 69,000 clones; 89% were seen once. This receptor was obtained from a woman between 45 and 65 years old with active COVID-19. The sample taken for sequencing was peripheral blood.

The CDR3 spells CAWSQGRSNSPLHF. The DNA for the CDR3 is TGTGCCTGGAGCCAGGGAAGAAGTAATTCACCCCTCCACTTT. The chain couples TRBV30 to TRBJ1-6; perhaps TRBD1 as D (5 bases). With 3 bases removed from V and 6 bases from J, the gap between germline ends came to 12 bases. The CDR3 covers 14 residues. Per germline, CDR1 GTSNPN and CDR2 SVGIG (reference sequence). Supplemented by reference TRBV30 and TRBJ1-6, the full variable domain reads SQTIHQWPATLVQPVGSPLSLECTVEGTSNPNLYWYRQAAGRGLQLLFYSVGIGQISSEVPQNLSASRPQDRQFILSSKKLLLSDSGFYLCAWSQGRSNSPLHFGNGTRLTVT.